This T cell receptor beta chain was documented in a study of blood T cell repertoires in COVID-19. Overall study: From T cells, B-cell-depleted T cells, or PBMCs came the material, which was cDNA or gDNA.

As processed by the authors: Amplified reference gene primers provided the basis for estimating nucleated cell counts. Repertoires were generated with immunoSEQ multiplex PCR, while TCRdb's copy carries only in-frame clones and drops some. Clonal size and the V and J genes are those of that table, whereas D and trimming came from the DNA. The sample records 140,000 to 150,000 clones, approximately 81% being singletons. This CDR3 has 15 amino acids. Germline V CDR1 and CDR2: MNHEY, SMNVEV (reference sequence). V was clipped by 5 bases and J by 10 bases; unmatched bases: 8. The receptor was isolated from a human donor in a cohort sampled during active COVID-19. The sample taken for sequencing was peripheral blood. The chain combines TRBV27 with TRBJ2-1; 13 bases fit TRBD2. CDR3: CASSRTSGGAGEQFF. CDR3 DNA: TGTGCCAGCAGTCGGACTAGCGGGGGCGCAGGGGAGCAGTTCTTC.